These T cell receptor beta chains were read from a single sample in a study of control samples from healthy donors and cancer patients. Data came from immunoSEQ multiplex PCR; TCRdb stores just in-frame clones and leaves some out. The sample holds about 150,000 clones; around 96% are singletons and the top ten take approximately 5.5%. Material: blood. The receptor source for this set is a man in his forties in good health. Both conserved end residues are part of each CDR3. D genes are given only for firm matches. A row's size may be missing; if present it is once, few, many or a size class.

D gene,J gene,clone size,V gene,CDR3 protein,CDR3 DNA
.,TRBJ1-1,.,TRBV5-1,CASSPTTGGAFF,TGCGCCAGCAGCCCTACGACAGGAGGCGCTTTCTTT
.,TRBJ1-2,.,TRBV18,CASSGEANYGYTF,TGTGCCAGCTCCGGCGAGGCAAACTATGGCTACACCTTC
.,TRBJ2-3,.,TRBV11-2,CASSLELAVSTDTQYF,TGTGCCAGCAGCTTAGAACTAGCAGTTAGCACAGATACGCAGTATTTT
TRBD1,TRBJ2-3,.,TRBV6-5,CASKTGGGDTQYF,TGTGCCAGCAAGACAGGGGGCGGAGATACGCAGTATTTT
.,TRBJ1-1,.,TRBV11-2,CASSLVGPDSFF,TGTGCCAGCAGCTTAGTCGGGCCGGATTCTTTCTTT
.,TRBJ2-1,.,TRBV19,CASSIGGAGNEQFF,TGTGCCAGTAGTATTGGAGGGGCGGGCAATGAGCAGTTCTTC
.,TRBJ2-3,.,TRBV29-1,CSVEDNGFATDTQYF,TGCAGCGTTGAAGATAATGGTTTCGCAACAGATACGCAGTATTTT
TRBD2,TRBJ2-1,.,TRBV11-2,CASSFPADGTNYNEQFF,TGTGCCAGCAGCTTTCCGGCGGATGGGACTAACTACAATGAGCAGTTCTTC
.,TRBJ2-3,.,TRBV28,CASSLRDTQYF,TGTGCCAGCAGTTTACGGGATACGCAGTATTTT
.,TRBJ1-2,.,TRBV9,CASSVDGPYGYTF,TGTGCCAGCAGCGTGGACGGGCCCTATGGCTACACCTTC
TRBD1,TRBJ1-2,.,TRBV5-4,CASAGGTGGYYGYTF,TGTGCCTCCGCAGGTGGGACAGGGGGCTACTATGGCTACACCTTC
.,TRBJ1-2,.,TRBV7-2,CASSPASLYGYTF,TGTGCCAGCAGCCCCGCCAGTCTCTATGGCTACACCTTC
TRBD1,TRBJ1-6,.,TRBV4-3,CASSQEPGQGRYSPLHF,TGCGCCAGCAGCCAAGAGCCCGGACAGGGAAGGTATTCACCCCTCCACTTT
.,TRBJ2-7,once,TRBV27,CASSPGTSAEEQYF,TGTGCCAGCAGTCCCGGGACCTCGGCGGAGGAGCAGTACTTC
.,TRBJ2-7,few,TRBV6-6,CASSAASGGPYEQYF,TGTGCCAGCAGTGCCGCTTCTGGAGGGCCCTACGAGCAGTACTTC
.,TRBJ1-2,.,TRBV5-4,CASSPRRSYGYTF,TGTGCCAGCAGCCCCAGACGGAGCTATGGCTACACCTTC
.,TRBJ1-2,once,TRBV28,CASGEVDRGYTF,TGTGCCAGCGGGGAGGTCGATCGCGGCTACACCTTC
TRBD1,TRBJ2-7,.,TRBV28,CASSETGTDNYYEQYF,TGTGCCAGCAGTGAAACCGGGACAGATAATTACTACGAGCAGTACTTC
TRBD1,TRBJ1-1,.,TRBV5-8,CASSQGQGHFGAFF,TGTGCCAGCAGCCAGGGACAGGGTCATTTCGGAGCTTTCTTT
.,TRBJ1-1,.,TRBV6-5,CASNKPGVGEAFF,TGTGCCAGCAACAAACCGGGGGTTGGCGAAGCTTTCTTT
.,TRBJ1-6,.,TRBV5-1,CASSLGEADSPLHF,TGCGCCAGCAGCTTAGGGGAAGCTGATTCACCCCTCCACTTT
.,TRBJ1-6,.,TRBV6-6,CASSPRGQSSYNSPLHF,TGTGCCAGCAGTCCCCGGGGGCAGAGCTCCTATAATTCACCCCTCCACTTT
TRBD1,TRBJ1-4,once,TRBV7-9,CASSWGRDRDEKLFF,TGTGCCAGCAGCTGGGGACGGGACAGAGATGAAAAACTGTTTTTT
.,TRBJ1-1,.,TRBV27,CASSLSWGYTEAFF,TGTGCCAGCAGTTTGAGTTGGGGGTACACTGAAGCTTTCTTT
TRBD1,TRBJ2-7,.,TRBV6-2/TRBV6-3,CASSSTGTGNYEQYF,TGTGCCAGCAGCTCGACCGGGACAGGGAACTACGAGCAGTACTTC
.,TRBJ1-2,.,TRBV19,CASSKPDRNYGYTF,TGTGCCAGTAGTAAACCTGACAGAAACTATGGCTACACCTTC
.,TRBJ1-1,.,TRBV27,CASSWTAGNTEAFF,TGTGCCAGCAGTTGGACAGCCGGGAACACTGAAGCTTTCTTT
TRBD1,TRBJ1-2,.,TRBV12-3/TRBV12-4,CASSLTGEYGYTF,TGTGCCAGCAGTTTGACAGGGGAATATGGCTACACCTTC
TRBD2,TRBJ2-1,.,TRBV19,CASSGLAAHNEQFF,TGTGCCAGTAGCGGACTAGCGGCGCACAATGAGCAGTTCTTC
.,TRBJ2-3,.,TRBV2,CASRVGPRGDTQYF,TGTGCCAGCAGGGTGGGACCCCGTGGGGATACGCAGTATTTT
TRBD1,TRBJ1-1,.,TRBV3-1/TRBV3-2,CASSQEVLRKDRDTEAFF,TGTGCCAGCAGCCAAGAGGTTTTGCGAAAAGACAGGGACACTGAAGCTTTCTTT
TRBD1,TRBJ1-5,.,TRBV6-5,CASSPWTGSNQPQHF,TGTGCCAGCAGTCCCTGGACAGGGTCGAATCAGCCCCAGCATTTT
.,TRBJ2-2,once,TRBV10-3,CAISDRGGGELFF,TGTGCCATCAGTGACAGGGGTGGCGGGGAGCTGTTTTTT
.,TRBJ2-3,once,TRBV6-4,CASSDVGDTQYF,TGTGCCAGCAGTGACGTGGGAGATACGCAGTATTTT
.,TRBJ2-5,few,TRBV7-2,CASSLIPETQYF,TGTGCCAGCAGCTTAATCCCAGAGACCCAGTACTTC
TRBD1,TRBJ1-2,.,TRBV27,CASSGGTGGYYGYTF,TGTGCCAGCAGTGGGGGGACAGGGGGTTACTATGGCTACACCTTC
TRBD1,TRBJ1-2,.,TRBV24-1,CATSDTGAYGSYTF,TGTGCCACCAGTGATACAGGGGCCTATGGTAGCTACACCTTC
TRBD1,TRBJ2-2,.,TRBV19,CASSARGWSDTGELFF,TGTGCCAGTAGTGCCAGGGGGTGGTCGGACACCGGGGAGCTGTTTTTT
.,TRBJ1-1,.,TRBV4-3,CASSQDRAGNTEAFF,TGCGCCAGCAGCCAAGATAGGGCAGGGAACACTGAAGCTTTCTTT
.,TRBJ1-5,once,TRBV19,CASQGGDSNQPQHF,TGTGCCAGCCAAGGGGGGGATAGCAATCAGCCCCAGCATTTT
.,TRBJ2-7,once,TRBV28,CASSRGLIASYEQYF,TGTGCCAGCAGTCGCGGACTCATAGCCTCCTACGAGCAGTACTTC
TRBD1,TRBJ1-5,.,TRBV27,CASSRTGGTFLHQHF,TGTGCCAGCAGCCGAACAGGGGGTACCTTTCTTCACCAGCATTTT